The 6 T cell receptor beta chains reported below all come from one sample, sequenced in a study of cytomegalovirus exposure and HLA in healthy donors. Amplification used 60 Vbeta primers and 13 Jbeta primers. Here immunoSEQ multiplex PCR was the method, and the copy in TCRdb shows in-frame clones only, minus some. The sample yields 150,000 or so clones, about three quarters seen once. Sequencing was carried out using PBMCs. The origin of the receptors is a man younger than 45 in good health and CMV-seropositive.

This chain links TRBV5-1 with TRBJ1-4; TRBD1 agrees at 11 bases. Losses at the gene ends were 0 bases for V and 7 bases for J; bases not matched to a gene: 2. The CDR3 contains 15 residues. Germline-derived CDR1 and CDR2 are SGHRS and YFSETQ. This CDR3 is CASSLGTGGGEKLFF. Written as DNA, the CDR3 is TGCGCCAGCAGCTTGGGGACAGGGGGCGGTGAAAAACTGTTTTTT.

This clone was seen more than once but under ten times. This rearrangement joins TRBV2 to TRBJ2-1; TRBD1 aligns across 9 bases. V was pared by 5 bases and J by 7 bases, with 6 bases of the junction left unmatched. This CDR3 is built from 14 residues. Germline V gene data show CDR1 as SNHLY and CDR2 as FYNNEI. In DNA form, the CDR3 reads TGTGCCAGCAGTTCCGGGACAGGGAAGAATGAGCAGTTCTTC. Encoded protein: CASSSGTGKNEQFF.

The V call is TRBV11-3, the J call TRBJ2-7; D possibly corresponds to TRBD1 (7 bases). The CDR3 runs to 14 residues. Germline V gene data show CDR1 as SGHNT and CDR2 as YENEEA. V dropped 7 bases and J dropped 4 bases, with 17 bases sitting between them. CDR3 coding DNA: TGTGCCAGCAAAGTAGGCAGGGGGACTTACGAGCAGTACTTC. This codes for CASKVGRGTYEQYF.

This clone was seen a handful of times. V is TRBV7-9 and J is TRBJ2-2; D is possibly TRBD1 (5 bases). The V and J ends lost 5 bases and 7 bases respectively, with 11 bases between them. CDR3 size: 13 residues. Germline-derived CDR1 and CDR2 are SEHNR and FQNEAQ (reference sequence). The CDR3 protein is CASSQAGNGELFF. In DNA, the CDR3 is TGTGCCAGCAGCCAAGCAGGGAACGGGGAGCTGTTTTTT.

This sequence joins TRBV7-3 and TRBJ2-1; perhaps TRBD2 as D (6 bases). CDR1 is SGHTA, CDR2 FQGTGA, per germline. The V gene lost 2 bases and the J gene lost 4 bases, with 18 bases spanning the gap. The CDR3 has 17 residues. In DNA form, the CDR3 reads TGTGCCAGCAGCTTATGGGGCCAGGGTGGGACTTACAATGAGCAGTTCTTC. It specifies CASSLWGQGGTYNEQFF.

The CDR3 reads CASSFRDRGLANYGYTF. The CDR3 DNA sequence: TGTGCCAGTAGTTTCCGGGACAGGGGTCTAGCTAACTATGGCTACACCTTC. The chain carries TRBV19 and TRBJ1-2, with TRBD1 matching 10 bases. The length of the CDR3 is 17 residues. The V segment lost 5 bases and the J segment 0 bases; nucleotides outside the gene matches: 9. Germline V gene sequence: CDR1 LNHDA, CDR2 SQIVND (reference sequence).